This is a list of T cell receptor beta chains from one sample in a study of regulatory T cells in long-lasting Graves disease. TCRdb reprocessed the multiplex PCR reads with MiXCR, giving one entry per CDR3 protein. The sample records approximately 470,000 distinct CDR3 sequences, under 20% being singletons. These same records also appear under a second study, on T cells in Graves' hyperthyroidism and ophthalmopathy.

Sequenced here: peripheral blood mononuclear cells (PBMCs), sampled at new diagnosis, from a patient treated with antithyroid drugs. The receptors come from a man aged 35 to 55 with Graves disease. The CDR3 runs from the conserved cysteine through the conserved F or W. The D gene is left open where the match is weak. Only part of the rows carry a size: once, few, many, or a class if the clone is expanded.

J gene,clone size,D gene,V gene,CDR3 DNA,CDR3 protein
TRBJ2-7,NA,TRBD1,TRBV20-1,TGCAGTGCAGTAGGGACAGGGCGGACCTACGAGCAGTACTTC,CSAVGTGRTYEQYF
TRBJ2-2,many,NA,TRBV11-2,TGTGCCAGCAGCTTAAGTCGGGGAGGCACCGGGGAGCTGTTTTTT,CASSLSRGGTGELFF
TRBJ2-2,NA,NA,TRBV24-1,TGTGCCACCGAGGGTGGTAGGACCGGGGAGCTGTTTTTT,CATEGGRTGELFF
TRBJ2-2,NA,NA,TRBV28,TGTGCCAGCAAGAAAAGGAGGGGGCGAACCGGGGAGCTGTTTTTT,CASKKRRGRTGELFF
TRBJ2-1,NA,NA,TRBV4-1,TGCGCCAGCAGCCACCCCTGGGCGTCTGAGCAGTTCTTC,CASSHPWASEQFF
TRBJ2-3,many,TRBD1,TRBV27,TGTGCCAGCAGGCTCCGGACAGGGACGGGCACAGATACGCAGTATTTT,CASRLRTGTGTDTQYF
TRBJ2-4,many,NA,TRBV20-1,TGCAGTGCAGCAGTATCCGAAAACATTCAGTACTTC,CSAAVSENIQYF
TRBJ2-3,many,TRBD2,TRBV20-1,TGCAGTGCTAGACGTCTACTAGCGGGAGATACAGATACGCAGTATTTT,CSARRLLAGDTDTQYF
TRBJ1-1,many,NA,TRBV7-9,TGTGCCAGCAGCACAGGGAGAACTGAAGCTTTCTTT,CASSTGRTEAFF
TRBJ2-1,NA,NA,TRBV6-2/TRBV6-3,TGTGCCAGCATTGGAGGCTTCGGAAATGAGCAGTTCTTC,CASIGGFGNEQFF
TRBJ2-7,many,NA,TRBV7-9,TGTGCCAGCAGCTCCGGACAGAGTAGGGAGCAGTACTTC,CASSSGQSREQYF
TRBJ2-5,few,NA,TRBV5-1,TGCGCCAGCAGCATCTCCGGGACGGCAGTCGAGACCCAGTACTTC,CASSISGTAVETQYF
TRBJ2-3,NA,NA,TRBV11-2,TGTGCCAGCAGCTTGGGTGTTATAGCAGATACGCAGTATTTT,CASSLGVIADTQYF
TRBJ1-2,NA,NA,TRBV4-1,TGCGCCAGCAGCCAAGATTTATTTGGGGGCTACACCTTC,CASSQDLFGGYTF
TRBJ2-1,NA,TRBD2,TRBV11-2,TGTGCCAGCAGCCGGACTAGCGGGCAATCCTACAATGAGCAGTTCTTC,CASSRTSGQSYNEQFF
TRBJ2-7,few,TRBD2,TRBV4-2,TGTGCCAGCAGCCAAATAAAACTAGCGGGACCCTCCTACGAGCAGTACTTC,CASSQIKLAGPSYEQYF
TRBJ2-7,many,NA,TRBV6-1,TGTGCCAGCAGTGAACAAGGGGTTGGAGACGAGCAGTACTTC,CASSEQGVGDEQYF
TRBJ1-4,few,NA,TRBV4-1,TGCGCCAGCAGCCAAGTCGTTGACAGATTAACTAATGAAAAACTGTTTTTT,CASSQVVDRLTNEKLFF
TRBJ2-2,many,NA,TRBV28,TGTGCCAGCAGCTACAGGGCTTCCGGGGAGCTGTTTTTT,CASSYRASGELFF
TRBJ1-1,few,NA,TRBV6-1,TGTGCCAGCAGTGAAATGTTTACGATCATGAACACTGAAGCTTTCTTT,CASSEMFTIMNTEAFF
TRBJ2-3,few,NA,TRBV5-6,TGTGCCAGCAGCTTGAGCGGATTTGATACGCAGTATTTT,CASSLSGFDTQYF
TRBJ1-4,NA,TRBD1,TRBV12-3/TRBV12-4,TGTGCCAGCCGACAGGGAGCCGAAAAACTGTTTTTT,CASRQGAEKLFF
TRBJ2-2,many,NA,TRBV9,TGTGCCAGCAGCGTAGTGATTGGGACCGGGGAGCTGTTTTTT,CASSVVIGTGELFF
TRBJ2-3,many,TRBD2,TRBV10-1,TGCGCCAGCGGGGCTCCGGGAGGGAGCACAGATACGCAGTATTTT,CASGAPGGSTDTQYF
TRBJ2-5,many,TRBD2,TRBV10-3,TGTGCCACCAGAGGGACTAGCGATAAAGAGACCCAGTACTTC,CATRGTSDKETQYF
TRBJ2-3,NA,TRBD1,TRBV6-2/TRBV6-3,TGTGCCAGCAGTTACGAACAGGGGGCTCCGGAAAGTGCGCAGTATTTT,CASSYEQGAPESAQYF
TRBJ2-1,many,NA,TRBV14,TGTGCCAGCAGCCCCCGGAGAAGGGAATACAATGAGCAGTTCTTC,CASSPRRREYNEQFF
TRBJ2-1,few,TRBD1,TRBV24-1,TGTGCCTCACGGGACAGGGTGTTTAATGAGCAGTTCTTC,CASRDRVFNEQFF
TRBJ2-7,NA,NA,TRBV19,TGTGCCAGTAGTCCCCAACTGGACGCCTACGAGCAGTACTTC,CASSPQLDAYEQYF
TRBJ2-5,few,NA,TRBV29-1,TGCAGCGTTGGTAGGGGGAGGGAGACCCAGTACTTC,CSVGRGRETQYF
TRBJ1-2,NA,TRBD1,TRBV16,TGTGCCAGCAGCCAATCAAAGGGGGCAAGTGGCTACACCTTC,CASSQSKGASGYTF
TRBJ2-1,NA,NA,TRBV7-8,TGTGCCAGCAGCTTAACCCGAGAGGCCTACAATGAGCAGTTCTTC,CASSLTREAYNEQFF
TRBJ2-2,many,NA,TRBV5-1,TGCGCCAGCAGCTTGCAGACAGTCACCGGGGAGCTGTTTTTT,CASSLQTVTGELFF
TRBJ2-1,few,TRBD1,TRBV30,TGTGCCTGGGGCAGGGGGCTACTCTCCTACAATGAGCAGTTCTTC,CAWGRGLLSYNEQFF
TRBJ2-7,few,TRBD2,TRBV14,TGTGCCAGCAGCCAGTCGGGAGCGGGAGCCTACGAGCAGTACTTC,CASSQSGAGAYEQYF
TRBJ1-5,many,NA,TRBV28,TGTGCCAGCAGGTTACCCCGGGAGGTTAGCAATCAGCCCCAGCATTTT,CASRLPREVSNQPQHF
TRBJ2-1,few,NA,TRBV29-1,TGCAGCGTGATCAGCGGCTCCTACAATGAGCAGTTCTTC,CSVISGSYNEQFF
TRBJ1-5,many,TRBD1,TRBV11-2,TGTGCCAGCAGTTTTACCCCCGGGACAGGGGTTTGGAATCAGCCCCAGCATTTT,CASSFTPGTGVWNQPQHF
TRBJ1-1,many,NA,TRBV12-3/TRBV12-4,TGTGCCAGCAGTCCGGACTTCCTGAACACTGAAGCTTTCTTT,CASSPDFLNTEAFF
TRBJ1-6,many,NA,TRBV20-1,TGCAGTGCTAGAGATAGGATGAGCTCCTATAATTCACCCCTCCACTTT,CSARDRMSSYNSPLHF
TRBJ1-1,many,TRBD1,TRBV6-1,TGTGCCAGCAGTCAGGGGGCGCGGAATACTGAAGCTTTCTTT,CASSQGARNTEAFF
TRBJ1-1,many,NA,TRBV14,TGTGCCAGCAGCCAAACCCCCCGGAGACGGACAACGGGCTTCTTT,CASSQTPRRRTTGFF
TRBJ2-1,many,NA,TRBV28,TGTGCCAGCAGTCTTTTCCGTGAAGACAGTGAGCAGTTCTTC,CASSLFREDSEQFF
TRBJ2-7,NA,NA,TRBV10-3,TGTGCCATCAGTGTTGCGGATTCCTACGAGCAGTACTTC,CAISVADSYEQYF
TRBJ2-1,NA,TRBD2,TRBV19,TGTGCCAGTAGTATCCCTCCTAGCGGGATGGGTGAGCAGTTCTTC,CASSIPPSGMGEQFF
TRBJ2-7,many,TRBD1,TRBV7-6,TGTGCCAGCAGCTTCTATCGGGACAGGCCGGGGGAGCAGTACTTC,CASSFYRDRPGEQYF
TRBJ2-1,many,NA,TRBV28,TGTGCCAGCCTCTCCTCGGGGGCAAGCTCCTACAATGAGCAGTTCTTC,CASLSSGASSYNEQFF
TRBJ1-1,NA,TRBD1,TRBV20-1,TGCAGTGCTAGTGCTCCAGGGGGCTTGAACACTGAAGCTTTCTTT,CSASAPGGLNTEAFF
TRBJ2-5,many,NA,TRBV7-9,TGTGCCAGCAGCTTAGGGAGCGGAGGTACCCAAGAGACCCAGTACTTC,CASSLGSGGTQETQYF
TRBJ2-3,many,NA,TRBV24-1,TGTGCCACCAGTGATGCCGGGACTAGCACAGATACGCAGTATTTT,CATSDAGTSTDTQYF
TRBJ2-1,few,NA,TRBV19,TGTGCCAGTAGTATCGTGGCAGGGGGACTCAATGAGCAGTTCTTC,CASSIVAGGLNEQFF
TRBJ2-5,many,TRBD2,TRBV12-3/TRBV12-4,TGTGCCTGTGGGACTAGCGGGGCGAGAGTTGTTGGTGAGACCCAGTACTTC,CACGTSGARVVGETQYF
TRBJ2-1,many,TRBD1,TRBV11-3,TGTGCCAGCAGCTTTGTACAGGGGGATGAGCAGTTCTTC,CASSFVQGDEQFF
TRBJ2-3,many,NA,TRBV11-2,TGTGCCAGCGGAGTACAGGGAAACACAGATACGCAGTATTTT,CASGVQGNTDTQYF
TRBJ2-5,many,NA,TRBV11-2,TGTGCCAGCCGCGCAGCGGCGGCGGAACAAGAGACCCAGTACTTC,CASRAAAAEQETQYF
TRBJ2-3,many,TRBD2,TRBV4-2,TGTGCCAGCAGCCAACTAGCGGGAGAACGCACAGATACGCAGTATTTT,CASSQLAGERTDTQYF